The 20 T cell receptor beta chains reported below all come from one sample, sequenced in a study of cytomegalovirus exposure and HLA in healthy donors. Primers included in the PCR were 60 Vbeta and 13 Jbeta primers. Measured with immunoSEQ multiplex PCR; TCRdb has only the in-frame clones, and not every one. The data show around 150,000 clones, roughly 70% seen once. The sample taken for sequencing was PBMCs. Receptors were obtained from a middle-aged man in good health and CMV-seropositive.

This chain links TRBV9 with TRBJ1-2, with TRBD1 identical over 7 bases. Germline V gene lookup returns CDR1 SGDLS and CDR2 YYNGEE. There are 14 residues in the CDR3. The ends lost 0 bases at V and 8 bases at J; junction bases unmatched: 7. DNA of the CDR3: TGTGCCAGCAGCGTAGCTGCACAGGGACAGGGCTACACCTTC. Translated: CASSVAAQGQGYTF.

This sequence joins TRBV19 and TRBJ1-1, with 8 bases lining up with TRBD1. This CDR3 spans 19 amino acids. V lost 6 bases, J lost 0 bases, and 18 bases stayed unmatched. The germline V gene has CDR1 LNHDA and CDR2 SQIVND (reference sequence). The DNA of the CDR3 is TGTGCCAGTAGCAACCAACTGGGGGCCAGGGGGCGATTGAACACTGAAGCTTTCTTT. This codes for CASSNQLGARGRLNTEAFF.

The chain links TRBV11-2 to TRBJ2-2; 9 positions match TRBD1. The V segment lost 4 bases and the J segment 5 bases; nucleotides outside the gene matches: 8. Germline V CDR1 and CDR2: SGHAT, FQNNGV. The CDR3 contains 16 residues. CDR3 protein: CASSSMGQGGTGELFF. CDR3 coding DNA: TGTGCCAGCAGCTCAATGGGACAGGGAGGGACCGGGGAGCTGTTTTTT.

This chain uses TRBV6-1 with TRBJ1-1; maybe TRBD1 (5 bases). Germline-derived CDR1 and CDR2 are MNHNS and SASEGT. Trimming left V 5 bases short and J 0 bases short, with 13 bases between. This CDR3 is 15 amino acids long. This CDR3 reads CASSSLGLMNTEAFF. In nucleotides, the CDR3 is TGTGCCAGCAGTTCGTTGGGACTGATGAACACTGAAGCTTTCTTT.

The V and J genes are TRBV7-3 and TRBJ2-2, with 8 bases fitting TRBD1. V lost 5 bases, J lost 1 base, and 6 bases stayed unmatched. Germline V CDR1 and CDR2: SGHTA, FQGTGA. The CDR3 has 16 residues. Written as DNA, the CDR3 is TGTGCCAGCAGCGCCCCGGGACAGGAGAACACCGGGGAGCTGTTTTTT. This sequence encodes CASSAPGQENTGELFF.

Worth noting for this clone: Mismatch with germline at one junction end may stem from a read error. The J gene is TRBJ1-6, the V gene TRBV5-1, with TRBD1 matching over 9 bases. The germline CDR1 and CDR2 sequences are SGHRS and YFSETQ. The CDR3 spans 17 residues. The chain's CDR3 is CASSLTSPGQGNSPPHF. The DNA of the CDR3 is TGCGCCAGCAGCTTAACCTCCCCGGGACAGGGTAATTCACCCCCCCACTTT.

This chain uses TRBV7-2 with TRBJ1-4, with D possibly TRBD1 on 6 matching bases. V gave up 7 bases and J gave up 0 bases, with 12 bases separating them. The CDR3 has 15 amino acids. Germline V gives CDR1 SGHTA, CDR2 FQGNSA. The CDR3 region is CASKDSLATNEKLFF. For the CDR3, the DNA is TGTGCCAGCAAGGACAGTTTAGCAACTAATGAAAAACTGTTTTTT.

The chain employs TRBV19 and TRBJ2-7; 9 positions agree with TRBD2. V shed 4 bases and J 4 bases; nucleotides not matched to a gene: 5. Germline values: CDR1 LNHDA, CDR2 SQIVND (reference sequence). The length of the CDR3 is 14 residues. CDR3 sequence reads: CASSTTSGLYEQYF. The CDR3 DNA follows: TGTGCCAGTAGTACGACTAGCGGTCTATACGAGCAGTACTTC.

This clone came up once. This chain uses TRBV6-1 with TRBJ2-3; no definite D call. Germline CDR1 and CDR2: MNHNS and SASEGT. V lost 0 bases and J 5 bases, leaving 6 bases between the germline ends. The CDR3 runs 13 residues. The CDR3 is CASSEARVDTQYF. The CDR3 nucleotides are TGTGCCAGCAGTGAAGCGAGAGTAGATACGCAGTATTTT.

The J gene is TRBJ2-5, the V gene TRBV10-3; 14 bases match TRBD2. The end of the DNA fits TRBJ2-7 better, so the J call may be wrong. Germline V gives CDR1 ENHRY, CDR2 SYGVKD. This CDR3 region has 14 residues. The chain's CDR3 is CAIRPGTSGSEQYF. For the CDR3, the DNA is TGTGCCATCAGACCCGGGACTAGCGGGAGCGAGCAGTACTTC.

The chain couples TRBV25-1 to TRBJ2-7; D is undetermined. Germline CDR1 and CDR2: MGHDK and SYGVNS. This CDR3 has 16 residues. Between the trimmed V and J ends, which lost 3 bases and 0 bases, there was a span of 15 bases. Here the CDR3 DNA reads TGTGCCAGCAGTGACCTCCGCAAACCTAGCTCCTACGAGCAGTACTTC. Its translation is CASSDLRKPSSYEQYF.

V is TRBV19 and J is TRBJ2-2; 12 positions agree with TRBD2. The V gene's germline CDR1 is LNHDA and CDR2 SQIVND (reference sequence). V dropped 10 bases and J dropped 3; count of bases not matched to a gene: 9. The CDR3 consists of 16 residues. This CDR3 is CATTSGGLGDTGELFF. In DNA, the CDR3 is TGTGCCACAACTAGCGGGGGGCTTGGGGACACCGGGGAGCTGTTTTTT.

The V call is TRBV28, the J call TRBJ2-5, with D possibly TRBD2 on 6 matching bases. The last part of the DNA fits TRBJ2-7 better; the J call may be wrong. Germline values: CDR1 MDHEN, CDR2 SYDVKM. The CDR3 has 16 amino acids. CDR3 sequence reads: CASSLSLGGSSYEQYF. CDR3 bases: TGTGCCAGCAGTTTATCACTGGGGGGAAGCTCCTACGAGCAGTACTTC.

This rearrangement joins TRBV6-5 to TRBJ1-1, with D possibly TRBD1 on 6 matching bases. The CDR3 totals 14 residues. Trimming pared 5 bases from V and 2 bases from J, leaving 12 bases between. Per germline, CDR1 MNHEY and CDR2 SVGAGI. CDR3 coding DNA: TGTGCCAGCAGTCTGACAGGCGGCAACACTGAAGCTTTCTTT. As protein: CASSLTGGNTEAFF.

This clone has more than one count but fewer than ten. This chain's CDR3 is CASSLAGPNTEAFF. The CDR3 bases are TGTGCCAGCAGCCTCGCGGGCCCCAACACTGAAGCTTTCTTT. V gene TRBV7-3 combines with J gene TRBJ1-1; D not resolved. The CDR3 has 14 amino acids. Germline V gives CDR1 SGHTA, CDR2 FQGTGA. V lost 5 bases and J lost 2, with 12 bases in between.

This clone was seen more than once but under ten times. The chain employs TRBV18 and TRBJ2-1, with D perhaps TRBD2 (5 bases). Germline V gene lookup returns CDR1 KGHSH and CDR2 LQKENI. The CDR3 covers 16 residues. Trimming took 3 bases from V and 7 from J, leaving 19 bases between them. Here the CDR3 DNA reads TGTGCCAGCTCACCGTACGCATGGGGAGTACAGAATGAGCAGTTCTTC. This translates into CASSPYAWGVQNEQFF.

This clone was seen a few times. This rearrangement joins TRBV29-1 to TRBJ2-3, with D possibly matching TRBD1 (6 bases). Germline V gene lookup returns CDR1 SQVTM and CDR2 ANQGSEA. The CDR3 has 14 amino acids. Trimming cost V 4 bases and J 0 bases, with 11 bases left between them. CDR3 DNA sequence: TGCAGCGTTGCAGGGGTGACGAGCACAGATACGCAGTATTTT. Translated, it gives CSVAGVTSTDTQYF.

In this sample, this clone turned up once. The chain has TRBV5-1 and TRBJ1-2; 9 bases match TRBD1. Germline V gene lookup returns CDR1 SGHRS and CDR2 YFSETQ. Losses at the gene ends were 0 bases for V and 12 bases for J; bases not matched to a gene: 6. This CDR3 region has 13 residues. The CDR3 nucleotides read TGCGCCAGCAGCTTGGGGTCTACAGGGGGCAACACCTTC. Its protein product is CASSLGSTGGNTF.

The genes are TRBV25-1 and TRBJ1-1; the match to TRBD1 covers 10 bases. This CDR3 comprises 15 residues. Germline V gene sequence: CDR1 MGHDK, CDR2 SYGVNS. V was pared by 5 bases and J by 5 bases, with 8 bases of the junction left unmatched. The DNA of the CDR3 is TGTGCCAGCAGTCCGACAGGGGGCAAAGGAACTGAAGCTTTCTTT. Amino acids: CASSPTGGKGTEAFF.

This clone was observed a handful of times. The gene calls are TRBV5-1 and TRBJ2-7; tentatively, D is TRBD2 (6 bases). The germline V and J ends were trimmed by 0 bases and 5 bases, with 12 bases remaining between them. CDR1 is SGHRS and CDR2 is YFSETQ in the germline V gene. CDR3 length: 14 amino acids. The CDR3 protein is CASSLADWEDEQYF. DNA for the CDR3: TGCGCCAGCAGCTTGGCCGATTGGGAGGACGAGCAGTACTTC.